This record concerns one TCR beta chain sequence. The sample is drawn from a study of blood T cell repertoires in COVID-19. For the study at large: The origin of the acute and convalescent COVID-19 samples was the United States, Italy and Spain. PBMCs, B-cell-depleted T cells, or T cells provided the cDNA or gDNA that made up the material.

The CDR3 is 14 amino acids. Germline-derived CDR1 and CDR2 are LGHNA and YNFKEQ. The V end lost 4 bases, the J end lost 3 bases, and 12 bases lay between the germline ends. Original handling: How many nucleated cells were present was estimated from reference gene primer amplification. Libraries were prepared by immunoSEQ multiplex PCR; TCRdb keeps only in-frame clonotypes and omits some of them. V and J calls and clone size come straight from that table; D and trimming were deduced from the DNA. The sample shows 70,000 to 90,000 clones, 75% to 90% of them seen only once. The sequencing sample was made of peripheral blood. This receptor was taken from a man in his sixties with acute or convalescent COVID-19. The rearrangement uses TRBV4-2 and TRBJ1-1; D is possibly TRBD1 (5 bases). In DNA, the CDR3 is TGTGCCAGCAGCCCGGGGGACGGACACACTGAAGCTTTCTTT. Protein: CASSPGDGHTEAFF.